These 3 T cell receptor beta chains came from one sample sequenced in a study of cytomegalovirus exposure and HLA in healthy donors. Primers for the PCR totalled 60 Vbeta and 13 Jbeta. Sequencing used immunoSEQ multiplex PCR; TCRdb keeps in-frame clones, though not all of them. The repertoire holds about 190,000 clones, roughly 80% seen once, with 0.25% to 0.3% in the top ten. The sample taken for sequencing was PBMCs. All receptors come from a boy aged 10-17 years in good health and CMV-seronegative.

The chain recombines TRBV2 with TRBJ1-6, with TRBD1 as a possible D gene (5 bases). CDR3 length: 15 amino acids. Germline V lookup: CDR1 SNHLY, CDR2 FYNNEI. V gave up 6 bases and J gave up 8 bases, with 17 bases separating them. The CDR3 coding sequence is TGTGCCAGCAGCAGGGTAGGTGGGGGGGATTCACCCCTCCACTTT. Translation: CASSRVGGGDSPLHF.

This chain joins TRBV19 and TRBJ2-7; 7 bases fit TRBD2. The CDR3 sequence is 14 residues long. From germline, CDR1 is LNHDA and CDR2 SQIVND (reference sequence). After removal of 1 base from V and 3 bases from J, the junction contained 3 bases not matched to a gene. CDR3 DNA sequence: TGTGCCAGTAGTATAGGGACTAGACTCTACGAGCAGTACTTC. This sequence encodes CASSIGTRLYEQYF.

This chain joins TRBV7-2 and TRBJ2-3; TRBD1 might be the D (5 bases). This CDR3 contains 15 residues. V lost 3 bases, J lost 2 bases, and 12 bases lay in between. Germline V lookup: CDR1 SGHTA, CDR2 FQGNSA. CDR3 sequence reads: CASSLIGANTDTQYF. The CDR3 region has the DNA TGTGCCAGCAGCTTGATTGGGGCGAACACAGATACGCAGTATTTT. Complete variable domain (other parts from reference TRBV7-2 and TRBJ2-3): GAGVSQSPSNKVTEKGKDVELRCDPISGHTALYWYRQSLGQGLEFLIYFQGNSAPDKSGLPSDRFSAERTGGSVSTLTIQRTQQEDSAVYLCASSLIGANTDTQYFGPGTRLTVL.